This TCR beta chain was documented in a study of cytomegalovirus exposure and HLA in healthy donors. Overall study: The same platform was used for the 95 to 150 validation repertoires and the approximately 670 first-cohort repertoires, a later analysis reported.

The protocol was immunoSEQ multiplex PCR, while the TCRdb copy is restricted to in-frame clones and leaves out a portion. Counted here are around 200,000 clones, just over 85% occurring once; the ten biggest clones make up around 3%. The sample consisted of PBMCs. The TCR sequence derives from a woman younger than 30 in good health and CMV-seronegative.

Written as DNA, the CDR3 is TGCGCCAGCAGCTTGGATCAGGCGGGGTACGAGCAGTACTTC. Translating gives CASSLDQAGYEQYF. The chain joins TRBV5-1 to TRBJ2-7; a weak D match, TRBD2 (6 bases). Between the trimmed V and J ends, which lost 0 bases and 4 bases, there was a span of 11 bases. The germline gives CDR1 SGHRS, CDR2 YFSETQ. The CDR3 is made up of 14 amino acids.